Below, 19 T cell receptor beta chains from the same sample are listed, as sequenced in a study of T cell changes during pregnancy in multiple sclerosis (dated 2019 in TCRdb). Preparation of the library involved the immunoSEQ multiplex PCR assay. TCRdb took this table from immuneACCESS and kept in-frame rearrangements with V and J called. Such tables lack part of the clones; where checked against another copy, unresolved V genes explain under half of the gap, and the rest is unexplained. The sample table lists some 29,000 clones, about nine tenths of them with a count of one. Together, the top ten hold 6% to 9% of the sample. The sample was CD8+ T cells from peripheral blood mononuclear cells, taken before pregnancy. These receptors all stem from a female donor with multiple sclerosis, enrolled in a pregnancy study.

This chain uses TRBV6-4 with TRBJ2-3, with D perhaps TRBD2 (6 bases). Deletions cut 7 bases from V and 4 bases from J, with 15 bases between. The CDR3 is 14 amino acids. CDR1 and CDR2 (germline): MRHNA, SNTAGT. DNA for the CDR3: TGTGCCAGCAACAGGAGGGCTGTGGCAGATACGCAGTATTTT. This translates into CASNRRAVADTQYF.

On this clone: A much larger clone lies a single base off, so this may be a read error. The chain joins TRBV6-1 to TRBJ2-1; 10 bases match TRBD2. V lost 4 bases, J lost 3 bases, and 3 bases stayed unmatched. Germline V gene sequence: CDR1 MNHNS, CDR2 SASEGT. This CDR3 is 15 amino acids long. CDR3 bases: TGTGCCAGCAGTGTCGGGACTAGCGACTACAATGAGCAGTTCTTC. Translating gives CASSVGTSDYNEQFF.

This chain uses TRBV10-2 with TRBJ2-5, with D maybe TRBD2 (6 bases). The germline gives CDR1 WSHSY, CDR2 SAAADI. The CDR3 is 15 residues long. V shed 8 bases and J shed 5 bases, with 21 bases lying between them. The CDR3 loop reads CASHLTSFPTETQYF. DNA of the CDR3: TGCGCCAGCCACCTAACTAGCTTCCCCACGGAGACCCAGTACTTC.

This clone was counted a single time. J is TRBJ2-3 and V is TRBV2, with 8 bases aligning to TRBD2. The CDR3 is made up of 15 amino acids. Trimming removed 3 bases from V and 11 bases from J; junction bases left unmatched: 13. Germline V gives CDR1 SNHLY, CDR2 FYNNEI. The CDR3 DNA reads TGTGCCAGCAGTGATCCGCGGGGGGTGACAAGGGAGCAGTATTTT. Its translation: CASSDPRGVTREQYF.

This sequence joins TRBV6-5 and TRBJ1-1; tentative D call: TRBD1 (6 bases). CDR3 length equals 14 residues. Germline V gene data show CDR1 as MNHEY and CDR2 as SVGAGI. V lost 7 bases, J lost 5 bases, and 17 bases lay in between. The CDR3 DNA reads TGTGCCAGCACCGCCGGAACAGGGAGTACTGAAGCTTTCTTT. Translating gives CASTAGTGSTEAFF.

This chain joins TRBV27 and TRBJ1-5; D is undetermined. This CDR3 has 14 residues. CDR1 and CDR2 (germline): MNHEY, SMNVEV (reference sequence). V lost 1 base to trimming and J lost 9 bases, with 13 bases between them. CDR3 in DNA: TGTGCCAGCAGTTTATTGGGGAGCGGTCTGCCCCAGCATTTT. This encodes CASSLLGSGLPQHF.

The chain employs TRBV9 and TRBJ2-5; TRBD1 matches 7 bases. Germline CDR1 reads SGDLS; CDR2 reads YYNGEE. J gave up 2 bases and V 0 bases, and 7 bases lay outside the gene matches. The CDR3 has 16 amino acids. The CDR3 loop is CASSVGWDSLQETQYF. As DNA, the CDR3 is TGTGCCAGCAGCGTAGGGTGGGACAGCCTACAAGAGACCCAGTACTTC. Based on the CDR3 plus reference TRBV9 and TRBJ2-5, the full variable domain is DSGVTQTPKHLITATGQRVTLRCSPRSGDLSVYWYQQSLDQGLQFLIQYYNGEERAKGNILERFSAQQFPDLHSELNLSSLELGDSALYFCASSVGWDSLQETQYFGPGTRLLVL.

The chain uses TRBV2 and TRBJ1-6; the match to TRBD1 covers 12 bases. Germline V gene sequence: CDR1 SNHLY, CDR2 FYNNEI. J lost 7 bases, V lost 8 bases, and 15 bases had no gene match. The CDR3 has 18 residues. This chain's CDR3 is CASFRIRDRGPWNSPLHF. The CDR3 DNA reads TGTGCCAGCTTCCGGATCCGGGACAGGGGGCCGTGGAATTCACCCCTCCACTTT.

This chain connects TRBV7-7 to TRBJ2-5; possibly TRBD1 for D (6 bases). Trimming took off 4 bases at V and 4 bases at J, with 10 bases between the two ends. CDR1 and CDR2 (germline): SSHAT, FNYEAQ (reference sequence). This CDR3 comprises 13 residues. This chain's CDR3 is CASSSQGPETQYF. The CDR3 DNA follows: TGTGCCAGCAGCTCACAGGGCCCAGAGACCCAGTACTTC.

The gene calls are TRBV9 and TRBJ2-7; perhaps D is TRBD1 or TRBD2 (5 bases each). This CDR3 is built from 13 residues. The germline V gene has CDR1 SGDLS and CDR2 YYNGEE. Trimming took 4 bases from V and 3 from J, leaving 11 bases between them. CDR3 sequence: CASSLADSYEQYF. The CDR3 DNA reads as TGTGCCAGCAGCCTAGCTGACAGCTACGAGCAGTACTTC.

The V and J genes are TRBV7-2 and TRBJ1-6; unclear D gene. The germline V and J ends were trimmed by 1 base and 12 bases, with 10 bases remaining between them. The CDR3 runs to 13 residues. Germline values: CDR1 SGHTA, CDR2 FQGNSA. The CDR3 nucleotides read TGTGCCAGCAGCTTAGGGTATCAGATACCCCTCCACTTT. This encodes CASSLGYQIPLHF.

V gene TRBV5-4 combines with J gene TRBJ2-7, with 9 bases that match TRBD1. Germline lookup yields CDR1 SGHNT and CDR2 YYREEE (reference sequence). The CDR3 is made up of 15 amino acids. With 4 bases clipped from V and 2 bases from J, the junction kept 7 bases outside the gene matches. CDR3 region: CASSLGQGITYEQYF. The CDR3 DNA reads TGTGCCAGCAGCCTAGGACAGGGGATTACCTACGAGCAGTACTTC.

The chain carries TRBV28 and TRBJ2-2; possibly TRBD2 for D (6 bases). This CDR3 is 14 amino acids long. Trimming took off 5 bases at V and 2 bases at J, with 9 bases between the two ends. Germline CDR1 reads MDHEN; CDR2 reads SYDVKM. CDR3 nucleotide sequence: TGTGCCAGCAGTCAGGGACTTAACACCGGGGAGCTGTTTTTT. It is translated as CASSQGLNTGELFF.

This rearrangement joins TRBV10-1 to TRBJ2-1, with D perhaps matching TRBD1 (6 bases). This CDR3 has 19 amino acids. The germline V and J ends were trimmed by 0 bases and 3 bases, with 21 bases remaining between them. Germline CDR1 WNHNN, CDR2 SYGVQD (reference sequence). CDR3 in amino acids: CASSESGQGQLKRYNEQFF. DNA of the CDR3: TGCGCCAGCAGTGAGTCGGGCCAGGGGCAACTAAAACGCTACAATGAGCAGTTCTTC.

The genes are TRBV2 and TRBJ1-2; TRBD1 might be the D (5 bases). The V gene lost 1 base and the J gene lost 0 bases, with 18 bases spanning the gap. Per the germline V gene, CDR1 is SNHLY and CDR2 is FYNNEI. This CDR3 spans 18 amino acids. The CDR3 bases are TGTGCCAGCAGTGAAGAGGACCCAGGGTGGGGCTCTAACTATGGCTACACCTTC. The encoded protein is CASSEEDPGWGSNYGYTF.

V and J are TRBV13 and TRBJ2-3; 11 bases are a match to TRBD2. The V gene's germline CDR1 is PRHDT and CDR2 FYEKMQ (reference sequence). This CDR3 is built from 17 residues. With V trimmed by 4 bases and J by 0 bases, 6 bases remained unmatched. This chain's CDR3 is CASSSFGLAGSTDTQYF. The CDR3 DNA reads TGTGCCAGCAGCTCATTCGGACTAGCGGGTAGCACAGATACGCAGTATTTT.

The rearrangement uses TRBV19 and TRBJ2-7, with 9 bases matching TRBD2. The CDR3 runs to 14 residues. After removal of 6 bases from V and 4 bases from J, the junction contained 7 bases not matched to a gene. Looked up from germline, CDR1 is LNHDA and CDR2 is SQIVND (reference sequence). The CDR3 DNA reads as TGTGCCAGTAGCCCGGGACTAGCTTTGTACGAGCAGTACTTC. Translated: CASSPGLALYEQYF.

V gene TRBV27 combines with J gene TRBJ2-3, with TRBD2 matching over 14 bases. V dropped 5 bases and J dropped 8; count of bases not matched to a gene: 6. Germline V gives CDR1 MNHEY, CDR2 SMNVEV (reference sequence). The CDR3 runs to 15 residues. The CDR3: CASSQGLAGDRTQYF. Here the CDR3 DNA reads TGTGCCAGCAGTCAGGGACTAGCGGGAGATCGTACGCAGTATTTT.

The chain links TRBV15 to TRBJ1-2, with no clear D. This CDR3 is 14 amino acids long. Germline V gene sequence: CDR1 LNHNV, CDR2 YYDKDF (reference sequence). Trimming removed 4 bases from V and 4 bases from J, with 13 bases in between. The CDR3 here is CATSTKQNLYGYTF. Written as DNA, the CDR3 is TGTGCCACCAGCACCAAACAGAACCTCTATGGCTACACCTTC.